These 14 T cell receptor beta chains originate from one sample sequenced in a study of blood T cell repertoires in COVID-19. Profiled with immunoSEQ multiplex PCR; TCRdb holds only in-frame clones, not every one. The table includes more than 250,000 clones, over 65% detected once. Material: peripheral blood. These receptor sequences come from a man aged 55 to 70 who had recovered from COVID-19.

The V call is TRBV11-3, the J call TRBJ2-2; 7 bases line up with TRBD1. In germline, CDR1 is SGHNT, CDR2 YENEEA. V lost 5 bases to trimming and J lost 7 bases; unmatched junction nucleotides: 10. The CDR3 consists of 15 residues. CDR3 nucleotides: TGTGCCAGCAGCCCTACGACAGGGATCGGCGGGGAGCTGTTTTTT. It encodes CASSPTTGIGGELFF.

The chain links TRBV7-2 to TRBJ2-3; a possible D gene is TRBD2 (6 bases). The ends were cut back, 2 bases at V and 1 base at J, with 10 bases in the middle. The CDR3 contains 15 residues. The germline V gene has CDR1 SGHTA and CDR2 FQGNSA. The CDR3 region has the DNA TGTGCCAGCAGCTTACGACTAGGGGGCACAGATACGCAGTATTTT. As protein: CASSLRLGGTDTQYF.

This clone was seen a few times. The rearrangement uses TRBV14 and TRBJ2-7; TRBD1 might be the D (5 bases). Trimming pared 3 bases from V and 6 bases from J, leaving 12 bases between. Germline CDR1 and CDR2: SGHDN and FVKESK. The CDR3 spans 13 residues. CDR3 region: CASSHRPGSEQYF. The DNA of the CDR3 is TGTGCCAGCAGCCATCGACCAGGGTCCGAGCAGTACTTC. Together with reference TRBV14 and TRBJ2-7, the CDR3 gives the full variable domain: EAGVTQFPSHSVIEKGQTVTLRCDPISGHDNLYWYRRVMGKEIKFLLHFVKESKQDESGMPNNRFLAERTGGTYSTLKVQPAELEDSGVYFCASSHRPGSEQYFGPGTRLTVT.

The chain couples TRBV3-1 (or the pseudogene TRBV3-2) to TRBJ2-7, with 9 bases matching TRBD2. The CDR3 length is 19 residues. CDR1 and CDR2 from the germline V gene are LGHDT and YNNKEL (reference sequence). V lost 0 bases, J lost 3 bases, and 15 bases stayed unmatched. The CDR3 DNA follows: TGTGCCAGCAGCCAAGACCCGACCGTTAGCGGGGGCCGCAGCTACGAGCAGTACTTC. Its translation is CASSQDPTVSGGRSYEQYF.

The rearrangement links TRBV27 to TRBJ1-2; 7 bases line up with TRBD1. This CDR3 has 16 amino acids. Germline trimming cut 3 bases from V and 4 bases from J; bases unmatched to any gene: 11. Germline CDR1 is MNHEY and CDR2 is SMNVEV (reference sequence). CDR3 coding DNA: TGTGCCAGCAGTTTGTCCGGGACAGCTGGTCCCTATGGCTACACCTTC. Translated, it gives CASSLSGTAGPYGYTF.

This clone has just a few counts. V is TRBV30 and J is TRBJ1-6, with D possibly matching TRBD1 (6 bases). The CDR3 sequence is 14 residues long. CDR1 GTSNPN and CDR2 SVGIG come from the germline V gene (reference sequence). Trimming pared 3 bases from V and 1 base from J, leaving 7 bases between. The CDR3 sequence is CAWRQGSYNSPLHF. The CDR3 bases are TGTGCCTGGAGACAGGGTTCCTATAATTCACCCCTCCACTTT. Variable domain in full (rest from reference TRBV30 and TRBJ1-6): SQTIHQWPATLVQPVGSPLSLECTVEGTSNPNLYWYRQAAGRGLQLLFYSVGIGQISSEVPQNLSASRPQDRQFILSSKKLLLSDSGFYLCAWRQGSYNSPLHFGNGTRLTVT.

This chain joins TRBV3-1 (or the pseudogene TRBV3-2) and TRBJ1-3, with 9 bases lining up with TRBD1. The ends lost 2 bases at V and 3 bases at J; junction bases unmatched: 5. CDR3 size: 16 residues. Germline V gene sequence: CDR1 LGHDT, CDR2 YNNKEL (reference sequence). CDR3 protein: CASSQLQGAGGNTIYF. CDR3 bases: TGTGCCAGCAGCCAACTACAGGGGGCTGGTGGAAACACCATATATTTT.

CDR3 in amino acids: CASSEVGHRSNYGYTF. The CDR3, as DNA: TGTGCCAGCAGTGAGGTGGGACACCGATCTAACTATGGCTACACCTTC. V is TRBV2 and J is TRBJ1-2; weak D call: TRBD1 (6 bases). Deletions cut 3 bases from V and 0 bases from J, with 14 bases between. The CDR3 sequence is 16 residues long. CDR1 SNHLY and CDR2 FYNNEI come from the germline V gene.

The V and J genes are TRBV5-6 and TRBJ1-2; 8 bases are a match to TRBD1. Germline V gene data show CDR1 as SGHDT and CDR2 as YYEEEE. CDR3 length equals 16 residues. The V segment lost 2 bases and the J segment 0 bases; nucleotides outside the gene matches: 6. The CDR3 protein is CASSFRGLGTNYGYTF. CDR3 bases: TGTGCCAGCAGCTTCAGGGGGCTCGGGACTAACTATGGCTACACCTTC. Supplemented by reference TRBV5-6 and TRBJ1-2, the full variable domain reads DAGVTQSPTHLIKTRGQQVTLRCSPKSGHDTVSWYQQALGQGPQFIFQYYEEEERQRGNFPDRFSGHQFPNYSSELNVNALLLGDSALYLCASSFRGLGTNYGYTFGSGTRLTVV.

The chain joins TRBV15 to TRBJ2-3; 10 bases match TRBD2. Germline V gene lookup returns CDR1 LNHNV and CDR2 YYDKDF (reference sequence). Trimming took 0 bases from V and 0 from J; bases not matched to a gene: 3. This CDR3 has 17 residues. The CDR3, as DNA: TGTGCCACCAGCAGAGATTTGACTAGCGGGAGCACAGATACGCAGTATTTT. Translation gives CATSRDLTSGSTDTQYF. Supplemented by reference TRBV15 and TRBJ2-3, the full variable domain reads DAMVIQNPRYQVTQFGKPVTLSCSQTLNHNVMYWYQQKSSQAPKLLFHYYDKDFNNEADTPDNFQSRRPNTSFCFLDIRSPGLGDTAMYLCATSRDLTSGSTDTQYFGPGTRLTVL.

This clone has more than one count but fewer than ten. This chain connects TRBV12-3 or TRBV12-4 to TRBJ2-5; no clear D gene. Between the trimmed V and J ends, which lost 3 bases and 0 bases, there was a span of 5 bases. The CDR3 has 13 amino acids. For the CDR3, the DNA is TGTGCCAGCAGTTTCGACTACCAAGAGACCCAGTACTTC. Translating it yields CASSFDYQETQYF.

This rearrangement joins TRBV14 to TRBJ2-3; D may be TRBD1 (5 bases). Germline V gene sequence: CDR1 SGHDN, CDR2 FVKESK. The CDR3 loop spans 15 amino acids. The ends were cut back, 1 base at V and 0 bases at J, with 8 bases in the middle. CDR3 DNA: TGTGCCAGCAGCCAAGGCTGGACAAGCACAGATACGCAGTATTTT. It is translated as CASSQGWTSTDTQYF.

The chain links TRBV5-8 to TRBJ1-1; D is uncertain. Germline assignment: CDR1 SGHTS and CDR2 YDEGEE. Trimming cost V 4 bases and J 5 bases, with 9 bases left between them. This CDR3 contains 12 residues. The DNA for the CDR3 is TGTGCCAGCAGCCGGACTGTAACTGAAGCTTTCTTT. This encodes CASSRTVTEAFF.

This clone was recorded once. This sequence joins TRBV15 and TRBJ1-2; 8 positions match TRBD1. CDR3 length: 14 amino acids. The V segment lost 4 bases and the J segment 0 bases; nucleotides outside the gene matches: 1. Germline CDR1 reads LNHNV; CDR2 reads YYDKDF (reference sequence). The CDR3: CATSKDRANYGYTF. CDR3 sequence (DNA): TGTGCCACCAGCAAGGACAGGGCTAACTATGGCTACACCTTC. Together with reference TRBV15 and TRBJ1-2, the CDR3 gives the full variable domain: DAMVIQNPRYQVTQFGKPVTLSCSQTLNHNVMYWYQQKSSQAPKLLFHYYDKDFNNEADTPDNFQSRRPNTSFCFLDIRSPGLGDTAMYLCATSKDRANYGYTFGSGTRLTVV.